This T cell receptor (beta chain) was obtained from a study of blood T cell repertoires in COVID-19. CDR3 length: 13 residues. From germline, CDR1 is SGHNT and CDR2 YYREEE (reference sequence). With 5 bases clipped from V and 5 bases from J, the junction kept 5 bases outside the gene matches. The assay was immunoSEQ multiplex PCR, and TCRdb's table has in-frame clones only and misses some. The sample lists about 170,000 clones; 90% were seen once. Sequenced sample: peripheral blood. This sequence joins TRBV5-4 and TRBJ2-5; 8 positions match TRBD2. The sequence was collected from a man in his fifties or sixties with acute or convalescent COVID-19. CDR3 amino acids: CASRSGGRETQYF. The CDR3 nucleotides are TGTGCCAGCAGGTCGGGGGGGCGGGAGACCCAGTACTTC. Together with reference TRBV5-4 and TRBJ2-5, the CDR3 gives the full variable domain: ETGVTQSPTHLIKTRGQQVTLRCSSQSGHNTVSWYQQALGQGPQFIFQYYREEENGRGNFPPRFSGLQFPNYSSELNVNALELDDSALYLCASRSGGRETQYFGPGTRLLVL.